This entry features one TCR beta chain sequence. Unmatched junction bases numbered 10, after V lost 7 bases and J lost 1 base. The CDR3 loop spans 16 amino acids. Germline values: CDR1 LNHDA, CDR2 SQIVND (reference sequence). The sample originates from a study of blood T cell repertoires in COVID-19. Across the study: COVID-19 samples, acute and convalescent, were from the United States, Italy and Spain. PBMCs, B-cell-depleted T cells, or T cells were the source of the cDNA or gDNA that made up the material.

Profiled with immunoSEQ multiplex PCR; TCRdb holds only in-frame clones, not every one. The sample consists of roughly 230,000 clones, around 90% of them appearing once. The gene calls are TRBV19 and TRBJ2-3; TRBD2 matches 8 bases. This clonotype originated in a woman aged 55-70 years with COVID-19, enrolled during active disease. Sequenced: peripheral blood. CDR3 region: CASNSRAGGGTDTQYF. DNA of the CDR3: TGTGCCAGTAATTCTCGGGCGGGGGGCGGCACAGATACGCAGTATTTT. Together with reference TRBV19 and TRBJ2-3, the CDR3 gives the full variable domain: DGGITQSPKYLFRKEGQNVTLSCEQNLNHDAMYWYRQDPGQGLRLIYYSQIVNDFQKGDIAEGYSVSREKKESFPLTVTSAQKNPTAFYLCASNSRAGGGTDTQYFGPGTRLTVL.